The 20 T cell receptor beta chains listed next were all sequenced from one sample in a study of T-cell memory formation after mild COVID-19 (dated by TCRdb to about 2021). Library preparation employed 5' RACE. The sequencer listed for this sample is Illumina NovaSeq 6000. TCRdb trimmed the raw reads at Q25, called clones with MiXCR and kept productive beta chains. Rows are combined by CDR3 protein, so each entry shows the most common genes and DNA. Here the sample has roughly 310,000 distinct CDR3 sequences; around 15% occur a single time. The ten largest clones take up under 25% of the sample. Material: PBMCs or a T cell subset sorted from them (not recorded which). The receptors were sampled from a man between 18 and 35 years old who had mild COVID-19 (a few samples of this study predate the infection). The sample titles of this study are shuffled in the database, so cell type and time point are left out; the donor was told from shared clones.

This chain connects TRBV6-5 to TRBJ2-1, with D perhaps matching TRBD2 (6 bases). Deletions cut 6 bases from V and 7 bases from J, with 7 bases between. CDR1 MNHEY and CDR2 SVGAGI come from the germline V gene. The CDR3 runs 11 residues. In DNA form, the CDR3 reads TGTGCCAGCAGGGCGGGGAATGAGCAGTTCTTC. It encodes CASRAGNEQFF.

This clonotype was counted between two and nine times. The CDR3 loop is CASSFSRTASGNTIYF. The CDR3 nucleotides are TGTGCCAGCAGCTTTTCAAGGACAGCCTCTGGAAACACCATATATTTT. The chain has TRBV3-1 and TRBJ1-3; D possibly corresponds to TRBD1 (6 bases). The germline V gene encodes CDR1 LGHDT and CDR2 YNNKEL (reference sequence). This CDR3 contains 16 residues. V shed 5 bases and J shed 0 bases, with 14 bases lying between them.

The V call is TRBV4-2, the J call TRBJ2-1; TRBD2 agrees at 7 bases. V dropped 0 bases and J dropped 4; count of bases not matched to a gene: 6. CDR3 length: 16 residues. Germline CDR1 is LGHNA and CDR2 is YNFKEQ. As DNA, the CDR3 is TGTGCCAGCAGCCAAGATAGGAGCGGGGCATACAATGAGCAGTTCTTC. It codes for CASSQDRSGAYNEQFF.

This clonotype was recorded a few times. This sequence joins TRBV4-1 and TRBJ2-3; unclear D gene. The CDR3 consists of 16 residues. V lost 1 base and J 4 bases, leaving 15 bases between the germline ends. The germline CDR1 and CDR2 sequences are MGHRA and YSYEKL. CDR3 protein: CASSQVPGPTPDTQYF. CDR3 bases: TGCGCCAGCAGCCAAGTGCCAGGTCCCACTCCAGATACGCAGTATTTT.

This chain connects TRBV7-9 to TRBJ2-5, with D unclear. CDR3 size: 12 residues. Germline CDR1 is SEHNR and CDR2 is FQNEAQ (reference sequence). V was clipped by 6 bases and J by 5 bases, with 10 bases between them. CDR3 sequence: CASSSVAETQYF. The CDR3 DNA reads TGTGCCAGCAGTTCCGTAGCTGAGACCCAGTACTTC.

This chain's CDR3 is CASSPTSEETQYF. CDR3 in DNA: TGTGCCAGCAGCCCCACTTCTGAAGAGACCCAGTACTTC. J is TRBJ2-5 and V is TRBV6-2 or TRBV6-3, with D unclear. This CDR3 spans 13 amino acids. Per the germline V gene, CDR1 is MNHEY and CDR2 is SVGEGT. The ends were cut back, 6 bases at V and 3 bases at J, with 11 bases in the middle.

The chain is built from TRBV3-1 and TRBJ1-2; no clear D. V was clipped by 4 bases and J by 7 bases, with 16 bases between them. Per germline, CDR1 LGHDT and CDR2 YNNKEL (reference sequence). The CDR3 totals 14 residues. CDR3 nucleotide sequence: TGTGCCAGCAGCCGCCGACTTGGCTTTCGTGGCTACACCTTC. Its protein is CASSRRLGFRGYTF.

This clonotype was picked up a small number of times. No conserved phenylalanine or tryptophan is present at the end of the CDR3, so a read error is the likely explanation. The limits of the CDR3 on the DNA are not certain, so only TCRdb's listed CDR3 is given. This chain joins TRBV28 and TRBJ1-5; TRBD1 is the table's D call and was not checked against the DNA. Counting both end residues, the CDR3 totals 11 amino acids. Germline V CDR1 and CDR2: MDHEN, SYDVKM. The CDR3 loop is CASSSMTDRVV.

The table lists this clonotype with a few counts. The rearrangement joins TRBV4-1 to TRBJ2-5; D perhaps matches TRBD1 (5 bases). V was trimmed by 0 bases and J by 5 bases, leaving 13 bases between them. Germline CDR1 reads MGHRA; CDR2 reads YSYEKL. This CDR3 is 15 amino acids long. The CDR3 spells CASSQDDRVSETQYF. The CDR3 DNA follows: TGCGCCAGCAGCCAAGACGACAGAGTGTCGGAGACCCAGTACTTC.

In this sample, this clonotype turned up a few times. The gene calls are TRBV20-1 and TRBJ2-1; D might be TRBD2 (5 bases). Between the trimmed V and J ends, which lost 3 bases and 4 bases, there was a span of 10 bases. Germline-derived CDR1 and CDR2 are DFQATT and SNEGSKA (reference sequence). The CDR3 spans 13 residues. The CDR3 loop reads CSASASIYNEQFF. In nucleotides, the CDR3 is TGCAGTGCTAGTGCTAGCATATACAATGAGCAGTTCTTC.

This clonotype was observed at least ten times. As DNA, the CDR3 is TGTGCCAGCAGCTACCGGGGGCGTCGAGAGCAGTTCTTC. Translated: CASSYRGRREQFF. This rearrangement joins TRBV6-2 or TRBV6-3 to TRBJ2-1; D is possibly TRBD1 or TRBD2 (6 bases each). The CDR3 runs to 13 residues. CDR1 MNHEY and CDR2 SVGEGT come from the germline V gene. Trimming removed 6 bases at V and 10 bases at J, with 16 bases between.

The chain employs TRBV6-2 or TRBV6-3 and TRBJ2-2; 11 bases match TRBD1. The trim removed 5 bases at V and 4 bases at J, leaving 6 bases unmatched. The V gene's germline CDR1 is MNHEY and CDR2 SVGEGT. The CDR3 contains 16 residues. The CDR3 here is CASSPAGTGGTGELFF. Here the CDR3 DNA reads TGTGCCAGCAGTCCCGCGGGGACAGGGGGCACCGGGGAGCTGTTTTTT.

The chain has TRBV5-6 and TRBJ2-1; unclear D gene. The CDR3 is 13 amino acids. V gave up 0 bases and J gave up 4 bases, with 5 bases separating them. CDR1 is SGHDT, CDR2 YYEEEE, per germline. The CDR3 DNA sequence: TGTGCCAGCAGCTTGGCCCCTTACAATGAGCAGTTCTTC. Protein sequence: CASSLAPYNEQFF.

J is TRBJ2-5 and V is TRBV20-1; 10 nucleotides agree with TRBD2. The CDR3 runs 14 residues. Germline-derived CDR1 and CDR2 are DFQATT and SNEGSKA (reference sequence). V dropped 2 bases and J dropped 5; count of bases not matched to a gene: 5. This CDR3 reads CSARFSGGRETQYF. CDR3 DNA sequence: TGCAGTGCTAGATTTAGCGGGGGGCGGGAGACCCAGTACTTC.

This clonotype was counted only a few times. The CDR3 coding sequence is TGTGCCAGCAGCTTGGACGGTAACAATGAGCAGTTCTTC. Translating gives CASSLDGNNEQFF. The J gene is TRBJ2-1, the V gene TRBV7-9; no clear D. V shed 3 bases and J shed 5 bases, with 8 bases lying between them. Germline V gene lookup returns CDR1 SEHNR and CDR2 FQNEAQ (reference sequence). The CDR3 is 13 amino acids. Based on the CDR3 plus reference TRBV7-9 and TRBJ2-1, the full variable domain is DTGVSQNPRHKITKRGQNVTFRCDPISEHNRLYWYRQTLGQGPEFLTYFQNEAQLEKSRLLSDRFSAERPKGSFSTLEIQRTEQGDSAMYLCASSLDGNNEQFFGPGTRLTVL.

CDR3 amino acids: CASSQAPLGELFF. The CDR3 DNA reads TGCGCCAGCAGCCAAGCCCCCTTAGGGGAGCTGTTTTTT. The chain carries TRBV4-1 and TRBJ2-2; D gene uncertain. The V end lost 1 base, the J end lost 8 bases, and 8 bases lay between the germline ends. CDR3 length: 13 residues. Germline V gene lookup returns CDR1 MGHRA and CDR2 YSYEKL.

The genes are TRBV10-3 and TRBJ2-5, with unresolved D. The V gene lost 2 bases and the J gene lost 2 bases, with 9 bases spanning the gap. Germline CDR1 ENHRY, CDR2 SYGVKD. CDR3 size: 14 residues. As DNA, the CDR3 is TGTGCCATCAGTGAGGCGTCAGCACAAGAGACCCAGTACTTC. This encodes CAISEASAQETQYF.

This clonotype was detected only once. The chain links TRBV24-1 to TRBJ1-2; 7 positions agree with TRBD1. CDR1 and CDR2 (germline): KGHDR, SFDVKD. This CDR3 is built from 13 residues. The V segment lost 9 bases and the J segment 3 bases; nucleotides outside the gene matches: 6. CDR3 residues: CATRPGTDYGYTF. Here the CDR3 DNA reads TGTGCCACCCGGCCTGGGACAGACTATGGCTACACCTTC.

DNA of the CDR3: TGCAGTGCACGGCAGCGTCCCTGGGAGGCCCAGTACTTC. This sequence encodes CSARQRPWEAQYF. V and J are TRBV20-1 and TRBJ2-5, with a tentative D call TRBD2 (6 bases). The germline V gene encodes CDR1 DFQATT and CDR2 SNEGSKA (reference sequence). The length of the CDR3 is 13 residues. The germline V and J ends were trimmed by 6 bases and 9 bases, with 20 bases remaining between them.

The chain employs TRBV7-2 and TRBJ1-1, with 7 bases that match TRBD1. The CDR3 totals 16 residues. The V gene end was trimmed by 0 bases and the J gene end by 0 bases; junction bases not matched to a gene: 4. Germline CDR1 and CDR2: SGHTA and FQGNSA. CDR3 bases: TGTGCCAGCAGCTTAGCTTCTACAGGGGTGAACACTGAAGCTTTCTTT. It yields the protein CASSLASTGVNTEAFF.